This TCR beta chain was sequenced in a study of metastatic and nonmetastatic thyroid tumors (dated by TCRdb to between 2020 and 2021). In terms of the full investigation: Repertoires from peripheral blood and from tumor or nodule tissue samples of malignant and benign thyroid patients were compared.

None of the patients had been given any treatment before thyroid surgery. Using T-cell receptor beta sequencing, the researchers looked back retrospectively at clinical samples from patients, gathered between about 2012 and 2019. The CDR3 numbers 13 residues from cysteine through phenylalanine. Of the read, only the CDR3 DNA is kept; its 39 bases are in frame from base 1. The germline V gene encodes CDR1 GTSNPN and CDR2 SVGIG (reference sequence). This clone came up many times. There is no known antigen for this receptor. One end of the junction varies from germline; a read error may be responsible. Summary of the overall study and its limitations: In both blood and tumor samples, malignant tumors were reported to have significantly higher TCR beta diversity than benign nodules.

Receptor amplification or capture employed PCR. TCRdb records Illumina HiSeq 4000 as the sequencer. High-throughput sequencing was used to profile the TCR beta-chain CDR3 region of each patient. For the original study's pipeline: The researchers built a classifier to tell apart papillary thyroid cancer patients with distant metastasis, based on CDR3 differences among clinicopathological groups. The Shannon index was used to measure repertoire diversity, and the Morisita-Horn index was used to measure how similar tumor and blood repertoires were. The public reads were reanalyzed by TCRdb: fastp trimming at Q25, MiXCR alignment, in-frame beta chains only. These V and J calls are TCRdb output, not the study's own analysis. The sample table holds 53,000 or so clones, of which 20% to 25% were seen once. The ten largest clones take up about 3.9% of the sample.

The source of this sequence is a female donor with papillary thyroid cancer or a benign thyroid nodule (not recorded which). Some clones in this sample may be carry-over from other donors' samples. The chain joins TRBV30 to TRBJ2-7; the D segment could be TRBD1, given 6 matching bases. Material for sequencing was blood. The sequence in DNA is TGTGCCCTGGACAACAGGGTCTCCCACGAGCAGTACTTC. Its coded protein is CALDNRVSHEQYF.